This T cell receptor beta chain is from a study of beta chain features in type 1 diabetes. Findings of the study overall: In the patient group, naive, central memory and Treg TCRB repertoires seemed more alike than in the healthy donor group. Among all four CD4+ subsets, Type 1 diabetes patients had TCRB CDR3s that were moderately but significantly shorter. Cells expressing TCR highly could be over-represented by cDNA sequencing.

With regard to this clone: Its antigen is currently unknown.

Isolation of CD4+ naive, central memory, regulatory and stem cell-like memory cells was achieved by sorting via CD45RO/CCR7/CD25/CD127/CD95/CD27. This CDR3 is 13 amino acids long. Looked up from germline, CDR1 is MNHEY and CDR2 is SVGAGI. Trimming removed 6 bases at V and 5 bases at J, with 13 bases between. Expressed TCRB transcripts were sequenced, since all the RNA that had been isolated was reverse transcribed. Data came from immunoSEQ multiplex PCR; TCRdb stores just in-frame clones and leaves some out. Among under 400,000 clones listed, roughly 15% were seen once. The chain is built from TRBV6-5 and TRBJ1-1, with D uncertain. Material: central memory CD4+ T cells from blood. The sequence came from a man younger than 40 in good health. In DNA, the CDR3 is TGTGCCAGCAGATTGGGTAGCTTGACTGAAGCTTTCTTT. Translation: CASRLGSLTEAFF.